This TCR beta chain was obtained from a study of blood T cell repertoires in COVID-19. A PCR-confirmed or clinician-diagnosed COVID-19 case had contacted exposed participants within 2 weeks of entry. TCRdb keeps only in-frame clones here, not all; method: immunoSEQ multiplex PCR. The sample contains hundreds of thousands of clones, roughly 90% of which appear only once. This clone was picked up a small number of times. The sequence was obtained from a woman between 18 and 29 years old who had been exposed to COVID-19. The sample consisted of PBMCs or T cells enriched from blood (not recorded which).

The chain's CDR3 is CASSGDRVGYTF. As DNA, the CDR3 is TGCGCCAGCAGCGGGGACAGGGTTGGCTACACCTTC. This chain connects TRBV5-1 to TRBJ1-2; TRBD1 agrees at 9 bases. The germline gives CDR1 SGHRS, CDR2 YFSETQ. This CDR3 region has 12 residues. Trimming took 4 bases from V and 7 from J; bases not matched to a gene: 2.